The entry below describes one TCR beta chain. This clone's antigen is unknown. No base quality information exists; no much larger clone differs at one position. This sample was taken from a study of T cell responses to AZD1222 COVID-19 vaccine (dated by TCRdb to about 2021). At the level of the whole study: AZD1222 recipients given second doses at about 4 weeks or at about 12 weeks were pooled, since spike-specific TCR depth and breadth were not found to differ between the two schedules. A total of around 240 trial participants underwent TCR sequencing, of whom 207 received two doses of AZD1222 and about 26 received two doses of the MenACWY control vaccine. Trial participants were enrolled by age into 18-55, 56-69 and 70-plus year subgroups, with roughly 150, 30 and 60 TCR-sequenced participants respectively.

The CDR3 regions of human TCRbeta chains were analyzed by immunosequencing. Concerning the study's data processing: Repertoire TCRs were matched against a reference library of SARS-CoV-2-specific TCRs generated with the MIRA antigen-specificity platform. Breadth was defined as the fraction of unique TCRs that were SARS-CoV-2-associated. Depth was defined as the fraction of total T cells that were SARS-CoV-2-associated. Using the MIRA data, every spike-specific TCR was mapped to the spike region that the TCR reacted to and assigned to either a CD4 or a CD8 class. Log10-transformed breadth and depth values were compared by one-way ANOVA with Sidak's multiple comparisons tests. TCRdb retrieved this table from immuneACCESS and kept in-frame rearrangements only. Not all clones are present; in checked studies, unresolved V genes account for under half, and no reason is known for the remainder. From that table come the V and J calls and clone size; the DNA was used to work out D and trimming. Recorded for this sample are about 140,000 clones; approximately 92% of them occurred a single time. The ten largest clones capture roughly 3.1% of the sample.

What this sample's time point label stands for: baseline before first vaccination. Vaccinee samples came from UK trials COV001 and COV002, including a single-blind randomized controlled phase 2/3 trial of AZD1222 (ChAdOx1 nCoV-19) in healthy adults. For TCRbeta chain sequencing, PBMC samples were collected from trial participants at day 0 and at day 28 after the second dose. The CDR3, cysteine through phenylalanine, is 13 amino acids long. Only the CDR3 DNA is retained, 39 bases long and in frame from the first base. V is reduced by 4 bases and J by 7 bases, leaving a spacing of 13 bases between them. Results and caveats for the whole study, not just this receptor: In the small 56-69-year group, the increase in depth fell short of significance, most likely because of low power. Most participants were white British and females outnumbered males, and the authors suggested that clonal diversity may have been underestimated. Conclusions about previously exposed vaccinees were limited because only six AZD1222 recipients were SARS-CoV-2 seropositive at baseline. The vaccine-associated CD4 TCRs covered the entire spike protein, and the dominant responses fell in regions 160-218 and 743-854. Because no day 14 peak-response samples were available, repertoires were characterized only after the peak T cell response. Nearly half of unique spike-specific TCRs reportedly recognized epitopes outside regions mutated in the B.1.351 and B.1.1.7 variants. After two AZD1222 doses, spike-specific TCR breadth and depth were significantly higher than at day 0 and than in MenACWY recipients.

The sequence derives from an adult in good health. Specimen: peripheral blood, collected on day 0 of AZD1222 vaccination. The sequence joins TRBV12-3 or TRBV12-4 to TRBJ1-1; the D region possibly corresponds to TRBD1 (5 bases align). CDR3 sequence: CASSSQGQGEAFF. The bases are TGTGCCAGCAGTTCCCAGGGCCAGGGTGAAGCTTTCTTT.